This T cell receptor (beta chain) emerged from a study of CD8+ T cells in alopecia areata. Isolated RNA was reverse transcribed into cDNA used as the sequencing template. Sequenced by immunoSEQ multiplex PCR; TCRdb stores in-frame clones only, minus some. The repertoire holds roughly 200,000 clones, with about 55% as singletons. Indicated treatment: oral pan-JAK inhibitor, 5-10 mg twice daily. This clone was counted only a few times. Germline lookup yields CDR1 SNHLY and CDR2 FYNNEI. This CDR3 region has 15 residues. V was clipped by 2 bases and J by 0 bases, with 8 bases between them. This TCR derives from a human donor with alopecia areata. The source was CD8+ T cells sorted from blood, collected at week 24, from a patient treated with tofacitinib. This chain joins TRBV2 and TRBJ1-5, with unresolved D. The CDR3 is CASSEIAVSNQPQHF. The CDR3 DNA follows: TGTGCCAGCAGTGAAATAGCCGTTAGCAATCAGCCCCAGCATTTT.